Below are 27 T cell receptor beta chains sequenced from a single sample in a study of beta chain features in type 1 diabetes. Study-wide findings and caveats: Moderate but significant shortening of TCRB CDR3s was recorded in all four CD4+ subsets from Type 1 diabetes patients.

Reverse transcription of all isolated RNA meant that expressed TCRB transcripts were sequenced. Profiling relied on immunoSEQ multiplex PCR, and the TCRdb table lists in-frame clones only, not all of them. The sample consists of about 270,000 clones, approximately 14% of them appearing once. No cognate antigen is known for these TCRs. Sequenced sample: naive CD4+ T cells from blood. The receptors come from a man younger than 40 with type 1 diabetes.

This clone was picked up a small number of times. The rearrangement joins TRBV29-1 to TRBJ2-1; 8 positions match TRBD2. Trimming took 3 bases from V and 4 from J; bases not matched to a gene: 11. Germline assignment: CDR1 SQVTM and CDR2 ANQGSEA. CDR3 size: 16 residues. CDR3 sequence (DNA): TGCAGCGTTGACCGACTAAGTAGCGGGGCATACAATGAGCAGTTCTTC. It specifies CSVDRLSSGAYNEQFF.

The chain employs TRBV25-1 and TRBJ2-3; the D gene is possibly TRBD1 (6 bases). Per the germline V gene, CDR1 is MGHDK and CDR2 is SYGVNS. V was cut by 3 bases and J by 8 bases, with 15 bases left in between. The CDR3 contains 14 residues. The DNA of the CDR3 is TGTGCCAGCAGTGACCCGGGACATCTCGGTACGCAGTATTTT. Its translation is CASSDPGHLGTQYF.

The chain has TRBV15 and TRBJ1-5, with D unresolved. Per the germline V gene, CDR1 is LNHNV and CDR2 is YYDKDF (reference sequence). With 0 bases removed from V and 6 bases from J, the gap between germline ends came to 9 bases. The CDR3 sequence is 14 residues long. The CDR3 DNA is TGTGCCACCAGCAGAGAATCGGGGATTCAGCCCCAGCATTTT. It codes for CATSRESGIQPQHF.

The chain joins TRBV14 to TRBJ2-7; 7 bases line up with TRBD1. CDR1 is SGHDN, CDR2 FVKESK, per germline. The CDR3 sequence is 14 residues long. J gave up 8 bases and V 4 bases, and 11 bases lay outside the gene matches. The CDR3 sequence: CASSPRDRPTKQYF. The CDR3 DNA follows: TGTGCCAGCAGCCCCCGGGACAGACCTACGAAGCAGTACTTC.

The chain is built from TRBV7-2 and TRBJ2-1; no clear D. There are 14 residues in the CDR3. Germline V CDR1 and CDR2: SGHTA, FQGNSA. Trimming left V 5 bases short and J 1 base short, with 9 bases between. The CDR3 sequence is CASSKRPSYNEQFF. In DNA form, the CDR3 reads TGTGCCAGCAGCAAGCGCCCTTCCTACAATGAGCAGTTCTTC.

This clone was picked up a small number of times. The chain recombines TRBV7-9 with TRBJ1-1; D perhaps matches TRBD1 (6 bases). Germline V CDR1 and CDR2: SEHNR, FQNEAQ (reference sequence). The CDR3 is made up of 14 amino acids. Trimming removed 4 bases at V and 5 bases at J, with 14 bases between. In nucleotides, the CDR3 is TGTGCCAGCAGCTCAAGCAGGGGTAGTACTGAAGCTTTCTTT. This codes for CASSSSRGSTEAFF.

This clone occurred a few times. Here the CDR3 reads CASSQLARETQYF. The CDR3, as DNA: TGTGCCAGCAGCCAGTTAGCGCGGGAGACCCAGTACTTC. The chain recombines TRBV5-6 with TRBJ2-5; tentative D call: TRBD2 (5 bases). The CDR3 runs to 13 residues. CDR1 is SGHDT, CDR2 YYEEEE, per germline. V was pared by 4 bases and J by 5 bases, with 12 bases between.

This clone has a handful of counts. The rearrangement joins TRBV7-9 to TRBJ2-5, with no clear D. V dropped 7 bases and J dropped 5 bases, with 8 bases sitting between them. The CDR3 has 11 amino acids. Germline CDR1 and CDR2: SEHNR and FQNEAQ (reference sequence). The CDR3 protein is CASTSGETQYF. In DNA, the CDR3 is TGTGCCAGCACTTCCGGGGAGACCCAGTACTTC.

The chain is built from TRBV9 and TRBJ1-4, with TRBD1 as a possible D gene (6 bases). This CDR3 has 15 residues. The germline V and J ends were trimmed by 0 bases and 5 bases, with 11 bases remaining between them. CDR1 SGDLS and CDR2 YYNGEE come from the germline V gene. CDR3 in DNA: TGTGCCAGCAGCGTAGCTGGGACAAGAAATGAAAAACTGTTTTTT. Translation: CASSVAGTRNEKLFF.

The genes are TRBV5-4 and TRBJ1-2; 8 bases align to TRBD1. CDR1 is SGHNT and CDR2 is YYREEE in the germline V gene (reference sequence). The CDR3 covers 13 residues. V shed 7 bases, J shed 3 bases, and the junction held 5 bases outside the gene matches. In DNA, the CDR3 is TGTGCCAGCCGTTCGACAGGGGACTATGGCTACACCTTC. Translating it yields CASRSTGDYGYTF.

This chain's CDR3 is CASSETSSRTDTQYF. Here the CDR3 DNA reads TGCGCCAGCAGCGAGACTAGCAGCCGAACAGATACGCAGTATTTT. The rearrangement joins TRBV5-1 to TRBJ2-3; TRBD2 agrees at 7 bases. J gave up 3 bases and V 4 bases, and 8 bases lay outside the gene matches. This CDR3 is 15 amino acids long. The germline V gene has CDR1 SGHRS and CDR2 YFSETQ.

V is TRBV28 and J is TRBJ2-1; 9 bases are shared with TRBD2. The CDR3 contains 16 residues. The germline V gene has CDR1 MDHEN and CDR2 SYDVKM. V lost 8 bases and J lost 6; bases outside the gene matches: 14. The CDR3 spells CASVRILAGIPNEQFF. CDR3 nucleotide sequence: TGTGCCAGCGTCAGAATCCTAGCGGGAATCCCCAATGAGCAGTTCTTC. The full variable domain, with the rest looked up from reference TRBV28 and TRBJ2-1, is DVKVTQSSRYLVKRTGEKVFLECVQDMDHENMFWYRQDPGLGLRLIYFSYDVKMKEKGDIPEGYSVSREKKERFSLILESASTNQTSMYLCASVRILAGIPNEQFFGPGTRLTVL.

The chain combines TRBV29-1 with TRBJ2-5, with TRBD1 matching over 10 bases. The CDR3 covers 13 residues. Unmatched junction bases numbered 5, after V lost 6 bases and J lost 4 bases. Germline-derived CDR1 and CDR2 are SQVTM and ANQGSEA. CDR3 nucleotide sequence: TGCAGCGTGGACAGGGGGAATGGAGAGACCCAGTACTTC. This translates into CSVDRGNGETQYF.

This clone appeared a few times. The chain recombines TRBV7-9 with TRBJ2-3; D uncertain. The V gene lost 1 base and the J gene lost 4 bases, with 6 bases spanning the gap. Per the germline V gene, CDR1 is SEHNR and CDR2 is FQNEAQ (reference sequence). The CDR3 is 13 amino acids. CDR3 residues: CASSLVASDTQYF. The CDR3 bases are TGTGCCAGCAGCTTAGTAGCATCAGATACGCAGTATTTT.

The chain links TRBV9 to TRBJ2-3; the D gene is possibly TRBD2 (5 bases). The CDR3 runs 15 residues. Germline V gives CDR1 SGDLS, CDR2 YYNGEE. With 0 bases removed from V and 0 bases from J, the gap between germline ends came to 8 bases. The CDR3 loop is CASSVGGISTDTQYF. The CDR3 DNA follows: TGTGCCAGCAGCGTAGGAGGGATCAGCACAGATACGCAGTATTTT.

This clone turned up a few times. As DNA, the CDR3 is TGCAGTGGGGACAGGCAAGAGACCCAGTACTTC. It specifies CSGDRQETQYF. J is TRBJ2-5 and V is TRBV20-1; 8 bases fit TRBD1. V was pared by 7 bases and J by 2 bases, with 0 bases of the junction left unmatched. The length of the CDR3 is 11 residues. In germline, CDR1 is DFQATT, CDR2 SNEGSKA (reference sequence).

The chain couples TRBV9 to TRBJ2-1; 7 bases match TRBD1. V was clipped by 4 bases and J by 3 bases; unmatched bases: 7. The CDR3 is 15 residues long. Germline V CDR1 and CDR2: SGDLS, YYNGEE. The CDR3 nucleotides read TGTGCCAGCAGCCCCGACGGGGACAGCTACAATGAGCAGTTCTTC. Translated: CASSPDGDSYNEQFF. The whole variable domain, filled in from reference TRBV9 and TRBJ2-1, reads DSGVTQTPKHLITATGQRVTLRCSPRSGDLSVYWYQQSLDQGLQFLIQYYNGEERAKGNILERFSAQQFPDLHSELNLSSLELGDSALYFCASSPDGDSYNEQFFGPGTRLTVL.

This clone was seen a few times. This sequence joins TRBV15 and TRBJ1-4; a possible D gene is TRBD1 (6 bases). The CDR3 contains 14 residues. V lost 5 bases to trimming and J lost 10 bases, with 17 bases between them. CDR1 LNHNV and CDR2 YYDKDF come from the germline V gene (reference sequence). Here the CDR3 DNA reads TGTGCCACCAGCGGAGGGGGGGACCTCGGAAAACTGTTTTTT. Encoded protein: CATSGGGDLGKLFF.

J is TRBJ2-1 and V is TRBV18; perhaps TRBD1 as D (5 bases). Between the trimmed V and J ends, which lost 1 base and 6 bases, there was a span of 10 bases. Looked up from germline, CDR1 is KGHSH and CDR2 is LQKENI. CDR3 length: 14 residues. Here the CDR3 DNA reads TGTGCCAGCTCACCACAGGGGATCAGCAATGAGCAGTTCTTC. It codes for CASSPQGISNEQFF.

The chain has TRBV7-2 and TRBJ2-5; 9 bases agree with TRBD2. The V segment lost 5 bases and the J segment 8 bases; nucleotides outside the gene matches: 15. This CDR3 contains 16 residues. The V gene's germline CDR1 is SGHTA and CDR2 FQGNSA. This CDR3 reads CASSEFRQTSGLTQYF. CDR3 sequence (DNA): TGTGCCAGCAGCGAGTTCCGACAGACTAGCGGACTAACCCAGTACTTC.

V is TRBV9 and J is TRBJ2-3; D may be TRBD2 (5 bases). V was shortened by 3 bases and J by 1 base, with 15 bases between the two germline ends. The CDR3 consists of 16 residues. Germline V gene lookup returns CDR1 SGDLS and CDR2 YYNGEE. In nucleotides, the CDR3 is TGTGCCAGCAGCGCCCTGGGTGGGAGTCGCACAGATACGCAGTATTTT. Translation gives CASSALGGSRTDTQYF.

V usage is TRBV30 and J usage is TRBJ2-7, with 10 bases aligning to TRBD2. Germline-derived CDR1 and CDR2 are GTSNPN and SVGIG (reference sequence). With 5 bases clipped from V and 7 bases from J, the junction kept 23 bases outside the gene matches. This CDR3 is 18 amino acids long. CDR3 region: CAWLPSGTSASGRGEQYF. DNA of the CDR3: TGTGCCTGGCTCCCTTCCGGGACTAGCGCCTCCGGGAGGGGGGAGCAGTACTTC.

This clone was recorded a few times. The chain is built from TRBV28 and TRBJ1-1; unclear D gene. The CDR3 spans 12 residues. Germline values: CDR1 MDHEN, CDR2 SYDVKM. Trimming pared 8 bases from V and 1 base from J, leaving 8 bases between. The CDR3 bases are TGTGCCAGCCGGGTGACGAACACTGAAGCTTTCTTT. Residues: CASRVTNTEAFF. Full variable domain (missing parts from reference TRBV28 and TRBJ1-1): DVKVTQSSRYLVKRTGEKVFLECVQDMDHENMFWYRQDPGLGLRLIYFSYDVKMKEKGDIPEGYSVSREKKERFSLILESASTNQTSMYLCASRVTNTEAFFGQGTRLTVV.

This chain uses TRBV6-1 with TRBJ1-1; unclear D gene. Germline V gene sequence: CDR1 MNHNS, CDR2 SASEGT. V gave up 2 bases and J gave up 3 bases, with 7 bases separating them. CDR3 length: 13 amino acids. CDR3 DNA sequence: TGTGCCAGCAGTGAAACTAGGGACACTGAAGCTTTCTTT. This codes for CASSETRDTEAFF.

This clone was counted only a few times. V gene TRBV18 combines with J gene TRBJ2-7, with a tentative D call TRBD1 (6 bases). The CDR3 runs to 16 residues. Germline V gene sequence: CDR1 KGHSH, CDR2 LQKENI. Trimming pared 3 bases from V and 2 bases from J, leaving 17 bases between. The CDR3 bases are TGTGCCAGCTCACCCACTCTGGGGGCTAGAACCTACGAGCAGTACTTC. Translated: CASSPTLGARTYEQYF. Drawing the rest from reference TRBV18 and TRBJ2-7, the complete variable domain is NAGVMQNPRHLVRRRGQEARLRCSPMKGHSHVYWYRQLPEEGLKFMVYLQKENIIDESGMPKERFSAEFPKEGPSILRIQQVVRGDSAAYFCASSPTLGARTYEQYFGPGTRLTVT.

The chain couples TRBV27 to TRBJ2-7; possibly TRBD2 for D (6 bases). This CDR3 spans 14 amino acids. Germline V lookup: CDR1 MNHEY, CDR2 SMNVEV (reference sequence). Trimming pared 7 bases from V and 0 bases from J, leaving 13 bases between. This CDR3 is CASTGTSSSYEQYF. The CDR3 DNA follows: TGTGCCAGCACCGGGACTTCAAGCTCCTACGAGCAGTACTTC.

This clone has only a few counts. CDR3 protein: CASRDQRSRGTNEKLFF. DNA for the CDR3: TGTGCCAGCAGAGATCAAAGGAGTAGGGGTACTAATGAAAAACTGTTTTTT. The chain joins TRBV27 to TRBJ1-4; D possibly corresponds to TRBD1 (5 bases). Trimming took 6 bases from V and 2 from J, leaving 19 bases between them. Germline loops: CDR1 MNHEY, CDR2 SMNVEV (reference sequence). There are 17 residues in the CDR3. The variable domain in full, completed from reference TRBV27 and TRBJ1-4, reads EAQVTQNPRYLITVTGKKLTVTCSQNMNHEYMSWYRQDPGLGLRQIYYSMNVEVTDKGDVPEGYKVSRKEKRNFPLILESPSPNQTSLYFCASRDQRSRGTNEKLFFGSGTQLSVL.